The T cell receptor (beta chain) under discussion was sequenced for a study of blood T cell repertoires in COVID-19. Background on the study: Acute and convalescent COVID-19 samples came from the United States, Italy and Spain. The cDNA or gDNA used as material had been derived from T cells, B-cell-depleted T cells, or PBMCs.

With V trimmed by 3 bases and J by 5 bases, 3 bases remained unmatched. Germline CDR1 LNHDA, CDR2 SQIVND (reference sequence). This CDR3 has 14 residues. Source study methods: By means of reference gene primer amplification, nucleated cell counts were estimated. Sequenced by immunoSEQ multiplex PCR; TCRdb stores in-frame clones only, minus some. That table supplies the V and J calls and clone size; D and trimming were determined from the DNA. The table records 150,000 to 200,000 clones, over 80% of them present only once. The study assigned cohorts using participant-reported clinical history. What was sequenced was PBMCs or T cells enriched from blood (not recorded which). This rearrangement joins TRBV19 to TRBJ2-7, with 11 nucleotides matching TRBD2. The TCR originated in a woman aged 55 to 70 who had recovered from COVID-19. The CDR3 coding sequence is TGTGCCAGTAGTATTACTAGCGGGAGACACGAGCAGTACTTC. Translation gives CASSITSGRHEQYF.